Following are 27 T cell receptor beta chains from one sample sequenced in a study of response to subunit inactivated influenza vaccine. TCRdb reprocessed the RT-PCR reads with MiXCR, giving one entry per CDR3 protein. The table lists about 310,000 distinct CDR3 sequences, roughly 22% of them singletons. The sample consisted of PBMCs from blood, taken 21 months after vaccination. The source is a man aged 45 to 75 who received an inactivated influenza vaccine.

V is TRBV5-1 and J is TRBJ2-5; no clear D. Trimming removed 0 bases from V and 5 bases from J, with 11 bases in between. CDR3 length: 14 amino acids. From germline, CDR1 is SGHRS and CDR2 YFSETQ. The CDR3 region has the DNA TGCGCCAGCAGCTTGGCCAGAACCTGGGAGACCCAGTACTTC. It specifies CASSLARTWETQYF.

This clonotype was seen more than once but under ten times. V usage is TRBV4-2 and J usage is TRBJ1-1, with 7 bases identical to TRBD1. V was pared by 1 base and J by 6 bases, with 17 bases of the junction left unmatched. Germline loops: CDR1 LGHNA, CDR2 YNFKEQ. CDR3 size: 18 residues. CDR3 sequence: CASSQVHVGGPSGPEAFF. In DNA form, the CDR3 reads TGTGCCAGCAGCCAAGTTCATGTAGGGGGCCCTAGTGGCCCTGAAGCTTTCTTT.

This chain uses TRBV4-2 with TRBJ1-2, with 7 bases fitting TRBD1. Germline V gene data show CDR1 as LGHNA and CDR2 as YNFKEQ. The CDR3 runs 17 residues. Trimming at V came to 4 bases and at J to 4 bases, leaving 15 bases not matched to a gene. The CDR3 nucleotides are TGTGCCAGCAGCCCGACCTTCGGACAGGACCGCATCTATGGCTACACCTTC. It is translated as CASSPTFGQDRIYGYTF.

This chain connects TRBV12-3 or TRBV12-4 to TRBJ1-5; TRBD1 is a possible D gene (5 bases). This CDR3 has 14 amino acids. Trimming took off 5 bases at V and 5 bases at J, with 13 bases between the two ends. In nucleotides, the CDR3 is TGTGCCAGCAGTCCTGGGAGGGGATATCAGCCCCAGCATTTT. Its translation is CASSPGRGYQPQHF.

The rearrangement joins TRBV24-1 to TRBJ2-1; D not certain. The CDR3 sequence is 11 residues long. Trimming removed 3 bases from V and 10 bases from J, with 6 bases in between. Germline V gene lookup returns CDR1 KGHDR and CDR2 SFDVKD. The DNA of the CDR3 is TGTGCCACCAGTGATAGTGCCGAGCAGTTCTTC. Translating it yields CATSDSAEQFF.

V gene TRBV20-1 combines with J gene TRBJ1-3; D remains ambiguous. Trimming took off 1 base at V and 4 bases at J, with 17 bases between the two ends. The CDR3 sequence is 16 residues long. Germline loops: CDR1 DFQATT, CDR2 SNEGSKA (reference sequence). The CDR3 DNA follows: TGCAGTGCTAGAGGTGGAGGGTCGATGGGGGGAAACACCATATATTTT. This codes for CSARGGGSMGGNTIYF.

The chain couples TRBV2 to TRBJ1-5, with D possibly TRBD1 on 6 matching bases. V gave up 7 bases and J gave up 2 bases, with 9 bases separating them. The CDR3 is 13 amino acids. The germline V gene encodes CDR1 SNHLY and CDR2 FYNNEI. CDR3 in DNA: TGTGCCAGCACAGGGGATGGCAATCAGCCCCAGCATTTT. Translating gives CASTGDGNQPQHF.

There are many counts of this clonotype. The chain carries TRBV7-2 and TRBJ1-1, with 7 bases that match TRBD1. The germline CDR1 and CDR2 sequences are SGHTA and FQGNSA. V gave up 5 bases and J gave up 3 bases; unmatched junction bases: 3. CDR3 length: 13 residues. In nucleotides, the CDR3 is TGTGCCAGCAGCACCCAGGGGGACACTGAAGCTTTCTTT. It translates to CASSTQGDTEAFF.

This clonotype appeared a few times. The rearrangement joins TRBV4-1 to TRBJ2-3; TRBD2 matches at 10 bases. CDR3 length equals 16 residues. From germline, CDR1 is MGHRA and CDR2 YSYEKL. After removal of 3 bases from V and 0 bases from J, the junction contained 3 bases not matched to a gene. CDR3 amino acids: CASSHSSGGSTDTQYF. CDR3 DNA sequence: TGCGCCAGCAGCCATTCTAGCGGGGGAAGCACAGATACGCAGTATTTT.

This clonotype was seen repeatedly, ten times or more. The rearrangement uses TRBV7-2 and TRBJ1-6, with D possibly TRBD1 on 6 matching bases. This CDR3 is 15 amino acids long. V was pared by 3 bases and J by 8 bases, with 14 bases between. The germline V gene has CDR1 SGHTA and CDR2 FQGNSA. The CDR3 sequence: CASSFRRTADSPLHF. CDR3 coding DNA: TGTGCCAGCAGCTTCAGACGGACAGCGGATTCACCCCTCCACTTT.

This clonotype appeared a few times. The CDR3 protein is CASSETGMYNEQFF. CDR3 coding DNA: TGTGCCAGCAGTGAGACAGGGATGTACAATGAGCAGTTCTTC. This chain connects TRBV25-1 to TRBJ2-1; the match to TRBD1 covers 7 bases. V gave up 3 bases and J gave up 4 bases; unmatched junction bases: 3. CDR1 and CDR2 from the germline V gene are MGHDK and SYGVNS. CDR3 length: 14 amino acids.

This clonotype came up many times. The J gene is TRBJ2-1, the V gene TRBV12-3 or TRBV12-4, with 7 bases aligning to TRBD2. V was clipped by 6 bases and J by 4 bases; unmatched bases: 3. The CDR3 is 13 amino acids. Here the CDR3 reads CASSPGLYNEQFF. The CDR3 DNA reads TGTGCCAGCAGCCCGGGACTATACAATGAGCAGTTCTTC.

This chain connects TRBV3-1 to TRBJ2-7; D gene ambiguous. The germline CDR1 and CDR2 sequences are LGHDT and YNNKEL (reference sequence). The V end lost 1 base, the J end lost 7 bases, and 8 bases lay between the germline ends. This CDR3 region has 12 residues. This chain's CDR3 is CASSQVGWEQYF. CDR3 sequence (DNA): TGTGCCAGCAGCCAAGTCGGGTGGGAGCAGTACTTC.

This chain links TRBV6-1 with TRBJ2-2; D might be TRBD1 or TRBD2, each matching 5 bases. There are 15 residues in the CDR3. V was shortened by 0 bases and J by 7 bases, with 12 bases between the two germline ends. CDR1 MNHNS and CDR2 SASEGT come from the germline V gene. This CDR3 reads CASSEAGPGGGELFF. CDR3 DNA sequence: TGTGCCAGCAGTGAAGCAGGGCCTGGGGGCGGGGAGCTGTTTTTT.

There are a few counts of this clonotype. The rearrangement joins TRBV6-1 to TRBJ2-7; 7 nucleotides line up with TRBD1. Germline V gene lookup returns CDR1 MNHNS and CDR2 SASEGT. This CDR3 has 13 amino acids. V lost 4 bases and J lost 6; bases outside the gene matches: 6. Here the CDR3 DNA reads TGTGCCAGCAGTGGAGACAGGGTACGCGAGCAGTACTTC. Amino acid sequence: CASSGDRVREQYF.

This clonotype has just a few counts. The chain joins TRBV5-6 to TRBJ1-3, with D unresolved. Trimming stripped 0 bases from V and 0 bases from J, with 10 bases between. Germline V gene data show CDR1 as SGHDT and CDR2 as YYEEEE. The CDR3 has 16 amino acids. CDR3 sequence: CASSLGRLISGNTIYF. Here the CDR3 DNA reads TGTGCCAGCAGCTTGGGTCGATTGATCTCTGGAAACACCATATATTTT. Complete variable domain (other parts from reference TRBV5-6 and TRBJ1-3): DAGVTQSPTHLIKTRGQQVTLRCSPKSGHDTVSWYQQALGQGPQFIFQYYEEEERQRGNFPDRFSGHQFPNYSSELNVNALLLGDSALYLCASSLGRLISGNTIYFGEGSWLTVV.

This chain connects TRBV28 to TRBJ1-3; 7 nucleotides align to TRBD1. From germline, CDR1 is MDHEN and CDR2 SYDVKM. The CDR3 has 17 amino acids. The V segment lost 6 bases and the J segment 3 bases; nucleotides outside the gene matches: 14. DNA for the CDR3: TGTGCCAGCAGCGGGGGGCAGGGGGACCCTCTTGGAAACACCATATATTTT. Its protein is CASSGGQGDPLGNTIYF.

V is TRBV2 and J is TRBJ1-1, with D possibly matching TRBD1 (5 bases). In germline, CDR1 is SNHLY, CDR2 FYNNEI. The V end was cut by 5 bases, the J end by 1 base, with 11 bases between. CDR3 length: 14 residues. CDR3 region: CASSPNRQNTEAFF. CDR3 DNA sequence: TGTGCCAGCAGTCCTAACAGGCAGAACACTGAAGCTTTCTTT.

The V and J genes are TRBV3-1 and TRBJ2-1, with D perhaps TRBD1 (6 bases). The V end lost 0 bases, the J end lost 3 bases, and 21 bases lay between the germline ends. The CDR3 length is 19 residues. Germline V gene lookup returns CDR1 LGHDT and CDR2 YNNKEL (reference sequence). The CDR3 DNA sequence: TGTGCCAGCAGCCAAGAAGGGACCCTTGACAGGTACTTCTACAATGAGCAGTTCTTC. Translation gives CASSQEGTLDRYFYNEQFF.

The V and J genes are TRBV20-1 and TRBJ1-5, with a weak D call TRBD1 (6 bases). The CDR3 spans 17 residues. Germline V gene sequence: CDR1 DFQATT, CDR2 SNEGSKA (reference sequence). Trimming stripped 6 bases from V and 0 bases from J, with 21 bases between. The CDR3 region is CSALRDTLSYSNQPQHF. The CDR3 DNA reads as TGCAGTGCCCTACGGGACACATTAAGCTATAGCAATCAGCCCCAGCATTTT.

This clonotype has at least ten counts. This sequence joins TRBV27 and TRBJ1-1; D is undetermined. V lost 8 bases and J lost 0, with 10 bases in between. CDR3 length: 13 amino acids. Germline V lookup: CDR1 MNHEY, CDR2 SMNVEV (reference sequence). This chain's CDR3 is CASWGRVNTEAFF. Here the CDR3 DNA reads TGTGCCAGCTGGGGAAGGGTGAACACTGAAGCTTTCTTT.

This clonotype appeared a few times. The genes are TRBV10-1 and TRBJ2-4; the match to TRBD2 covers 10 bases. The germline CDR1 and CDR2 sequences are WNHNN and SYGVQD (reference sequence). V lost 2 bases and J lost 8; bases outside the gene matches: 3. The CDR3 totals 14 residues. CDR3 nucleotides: TGCGCCAGCAGTGAGGCTAGCGGGGGTGACATTCAGTACTTC. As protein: CASSEASGGDIQYF.

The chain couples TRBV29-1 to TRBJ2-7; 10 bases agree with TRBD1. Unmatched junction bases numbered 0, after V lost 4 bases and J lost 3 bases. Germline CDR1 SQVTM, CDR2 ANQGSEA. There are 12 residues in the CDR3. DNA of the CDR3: TGCAGCGTTGGGACAGGGGGCTACGAGCAGTACTTC. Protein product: CSVGTGGYEQYF.

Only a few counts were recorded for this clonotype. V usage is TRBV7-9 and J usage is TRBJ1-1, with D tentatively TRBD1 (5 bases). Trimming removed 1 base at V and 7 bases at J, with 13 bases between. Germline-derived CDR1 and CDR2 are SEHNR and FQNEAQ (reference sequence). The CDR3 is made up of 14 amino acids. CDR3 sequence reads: CASSLVYPGYEAFF. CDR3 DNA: TGTGCCAGCAGCTTAGTTTATCCAGGGTATGAAGCTTTCTTT.

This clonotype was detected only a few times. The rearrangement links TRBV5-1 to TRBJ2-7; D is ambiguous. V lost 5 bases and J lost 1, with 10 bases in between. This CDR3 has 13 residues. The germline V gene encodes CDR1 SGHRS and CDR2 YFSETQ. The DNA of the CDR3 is TGCGCCAGCAGTACCAGCTCTTCCTACGAGCAGTACTTC. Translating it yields CASSTSSSYEQYF.

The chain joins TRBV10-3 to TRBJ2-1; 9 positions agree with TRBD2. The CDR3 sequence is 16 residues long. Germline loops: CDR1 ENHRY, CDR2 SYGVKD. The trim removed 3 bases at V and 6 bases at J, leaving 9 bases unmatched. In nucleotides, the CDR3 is TGTGCCATCAGTGAAGGTTGGAGCGGGAGGAGCAATGAGCAGTTCTTC. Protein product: CAISEGWSGRSNEQFF.

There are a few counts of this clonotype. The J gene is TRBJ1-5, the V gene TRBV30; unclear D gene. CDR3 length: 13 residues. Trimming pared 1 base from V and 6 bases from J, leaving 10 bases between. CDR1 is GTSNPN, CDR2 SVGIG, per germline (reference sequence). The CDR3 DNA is TGTGCCTGGAGTGAGGGTGTCGCTCAGCCCCAGCATTTT. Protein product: CAWSEGVAQPQHF. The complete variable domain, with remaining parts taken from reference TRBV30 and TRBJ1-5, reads SQTIHQWPATLVQPVGSPLSLECTVEGTSNPNLYWYRQAAGRGLQLLFYSVGIGQISSEVPQNLSASRPQDRQFILSSKKLLLSDSGFYLCAWSEGVAQPQHFGDGTRLSIL.